One sample yielded the 25 T cell receptor beta chains listed below, sequenced in a study of cytotoxic CD8 clonotypes in ibrutinib-treated CLL. The repertoire was sequenced with immunoSEQ multiplex PCR; TCRdb's copy has only in-frame clones and lacks some. There are approximately 120,000 clones in the sample; less than 90% occur only once, and 2.5% to 3.5% lies in the top ten. The source material was PBMCs, sampled after 24 months of ibrutinib treatment. The receptors shown here come from a human donor with chronic lymphocytic leukemia.

The rearrangement joins TRBV5-4 to TRBJ2-7; tentatively, D is TRBD2 (5 bases). V dropped 0 bases and J dropped 7 bases, with 20 bases sitting between them. CDR3 length equals 16 residues. Germline V gives CDR1 SGHNT, CDR2 YYREEE (reference sequence). The CDR3 DNA reads TGTGCCAGCAGCTTGGCCGGGGTAGCGTCGCCTAGGGAGCAGTACTTC. Protein: CASSLAGVASPREQYF.

The chain couples TRBV2 to TRBJ1-2; 11 bases map to TRBD1. CDR3 length: 16 residues. J was trimmed by 6 bases and V by 5 bases; bases with no gene match: 11. Germline CDR1 is SNHLY and CDR2 is FYNNEI. The CDR3 loop reads CASSPHRTGGIHGYTF. CDR3 nucleotide sequence: TGTGCCAGCAGTCCTCACCGGACAGGGGGCATTCATGGCTACACCTTC.

This clone has just one count. This chain links TRBV11-3 with TRBJ2-7; 9 bases are a match to TRBD1. The trim removed 3 bases at V and 4 bases at J, leaving 4 bases unmatched. CDR1 and CDR2 (germline): SGHNT, YENEEA. The CDR3 is 14 residues long. The CDR3 nucleotides read TGTGCCAGCAGCTTGGGACAGGGCATATACGAGCAGTACTTC. It yields the protein CASSLGQGIYEQYF.

The J gene is TRBJ2-1, the V gene TRBV5-1; tentatively, D is TRBD1 or TRBD2 (6 bases each). The CDR3 runs 17 residues. Trimming left V 6 bases short and J 0 bases short, with 19 bases between. Germline CDR1 reads SGHRS; CDR2 reads YFSETQ. In DNA, the CDR3 is TGCGCCAGCAACGGGGGTTGGGGGCCGAGCTCCTACAATGAGCAGTTCTTC. This encodes CASNGGWGPSSYNEQFF. Using reference TRBV5-1 and TRBJ2-1 for the parts outside the CDR3, the full variable domain is KAGVTQTPRYLIKTRGQQVTLSCSPISGHRSVSWYQQTPGQGLQFLFEYFSETQRNKGNFPGRFSGRQFSNSRSEMNVSTLELGDSALYLCASNGGWGPSSYNEQFFGPGTRLTVL.

CDR3 DNA: TGTGCCAGCAACACACTGGGGGGGACCCAGTACTTC. Its protein product is CASNTLGGTQYF. This chain joins TRBV2 and TRBJ2-5; a possible D gene is TRBD2 (6 bases). Between the trimmed V and J ends, which lost 7 bases and 7 bases, there was a span of 13 bases. This CDR3 region has 12 residues. The germline V gene has CDR1 SNHLY and CDR2 FYNNEI.

This sequence joins TRBV6-5 and TRBJ1-1; D is ambiguous. CDR3 length: 11 residues. Germline loops: CDR1 MNHEY, CDR2 SVGAGI. Trimming took off 6 bases at V and 1 base at J, with 3 bases between the two ends. The CDR3 coding sequence is TGTGCCAGCAGGACGAACACTGAAGCTTTCTTT. Translation: CASRTNTEAFF.

V gene TRBV6-4 combines with J gene TRBJ1-1; D not certain. CDR3 size: 15 residues. Germline CDR1 is MRHNA and CDR2 is SNTAGT. V was pared by 0 bases and J by 7 bases, with 15 bases between. CDR3 DNA sequence: TGTGCCAGCAGTGACTCGCTCTGGGGAAGCGTTGAAGCTTTCTTT. As protein: CASSDSLWGSVEAFF.

This clone has only one observation. The DNA of the CDR3 is TGTGCCAGCAGCGCTAGCGGGGGGATTATCGGAGATACGCAGTATTTT. Residues: CASSASGGIIGDTQYF. The chain uses TRBV7-9 and TRBJ2-3; 11 nucleotides line up with TRBD2. The V and J ends lost 5 bases and 5 bases, in that order; junction bases with no gene match: 9. The CDR3 is made up of 16 amino acids. Germline lookup yields CDR1 SEHNR and CDR2 FQNEAQ (reference sequence). Looking up the rest from reference TRBV7-9 and TRBJ2-3 gives the full variable domain: DTGVSQNPRHKITKRGQNVTFRCDPISEHNRLYWYRQTLGQGPEFLTYFQNEAQLEKSRLLSDRFSAERPKGSFSTLEIQRTEQGDSAMYLCASSASGGIIGDTQYFGPGTRLTVL.

V usage is TRBV10-3 and J usage is TRBJ1-5; 7 nucleotides match TRBD1. Germline values: CDR1 ENHRY, CDR2 SYGVKD. Trimming at V came to 3 bases and at J to 6 bases, leaving 17 bases not matched to a gene. The CDR3 is 18 amino acids. CDR3 sequence reads: CAISESLGRGDSGQPQHF. The CDR3 bases are TGTGCCATCAGTGAAAGTCTGGGCAGGGGGGACTCCGGTCAGCCCCAGCATTTT.

V and J are TRBV6-1 and TRBJ1-1, with a weak D call TRBD1 (5 bases). Trimming removed 5 bases at V and 4 bases at J, with 17 bases between. The CDR3 has 15 residues. Germline V gene lookup returns CDR1 MNHNS and CDR2 SASEGT. The CDR3 DNA reads TGTGCCAGCAGTAAGAGAGGGGTTGTGGGCACTGAAGCTTTCTTT. It yields the protein CASSKRGVVGTEAFF.

The J gene is TRBJ2-7, the V gene TRBV10-3; D uncertain. Trimming stripped 0 bases from V and 3 bases from J, with 6 bases between. The CDR3 runs 13 residues. Germline CDR1 ENHRY, CDR2 SYGVKD. The CDR3 loop is CAISESMVYEQYF. The CDR3 DNA sequence: TGTGCCATCAGTGAGTCTATGGTCTACGAGCAGTACTTC.

The V gene is TRBV13, the J gene TRBJ2-3; TRBD1 or TRBD2 may be the D gene (5 bases each). The CDR3 totals 19 residues. The germline V gene has CDR1 PRHDT and CDR2 FYEKMQ (reference sequence). Trimming removed 5 bases at V and 2 bases at J, with 26 bases between. The CDR3 nucleotides are TGTGCCAGCAGCCCCACCGTTGGGGCCCGGGGTGGGCACACAGATACGCAGTATTTT. Residues: CASSPTVGARGGHTDTQYF.

This chain joins TRBV6-6 and TRBJ1-2; D uncertain. The length of the CDR3 is 13 residues. V lost 6 bases, J lost 8 bases, and 16 bases lay in between. Germline lookup yields CDR1 MNHNY and CDR2 SVGAGI (reference sequence). CDR3 amino acids: CASSPGVPRGYTF. CDR3 bases: TGTGCCAGCAGCCCAGGCGTCCCTAGGGGCTACACCTTC.

The CDR3 sequence is CASSQTSGGAADTQYF. The CDR3 bases are TGCGCCAGCAGCCAAACTAGCGGGGGGGCAGCAGATACGCAGTATTTT. The chain joins TRBV4-1 to TRBJ2-3; 13 bases are shared with TRBD2. The CDR3 has 16 residues. Germline CDR1 and CDR2: MGHRA and YSYEKL. With V trimmed by 2 bases and J by 4 bases, 3 bases remained unmatched.

This clone was counted only a few times. This chain uses TRBV10-3 with TRBJ1-1, with 9 bases fitting TRBD1. With 6 bases clipped from V and 6 bases from J, the junction kept 5 bases outside the gene matches. The CDR3 is made up of 13 amino acids. Germline CDR1 is ENHRY and CDR2 is SYGVKD. The CDR3 DNA reads as TGTGCCATCAGGGGGGGACAGGGCTCTGAAGCTTTCTTT. Protein product: CAIRGGQGSEAFF.

As DNA, the CDR3 is TGTGCCAGCAGTGAACCCCCCTCTAGCAATCAGCCCCAGCATTTT. As protein: CASSEPPSSNQPQHF. The chain combines TRBV6-1 with TRBJ1-5; no reliable D call. The CDR3 contains 15 residues. Germline CDR1 reads MNHNS; CDR2 reads SASEGT. V was clipped by 2 bases and J by 0 bases, with 8 bases between them.

This clone showed up just once. V and J are TRBV9 and TRBJ2-1; 8 nucleotides line up with TRBD2. The length of the CDR3 is 16 residues. CDR1 SGDLS and CDR2 YYNGEE come from the germline V gene. Losses at the gene ends were 0 bases for V and 6 bases for J; bases not matched to a gene: 8. The CDR3, as DNA: TGTGCCAGCAGCGTAGTCTCCGGGGGGGCCATCAATGAGCAGTTCTTC. This sequence encodes CASSVVSGGAINEQFF. Together with reference TRBV9 and TRBJ2-1, the CDR3 gives the full variable domain: DSGVTQTPKHLITATGQRVTLRCSPRSGDLSVYWYQQSLDQGLQFLIQYYNGEERAKGNILERFSAQQFPDLHSELNLSSLELGDSALYFCASSVVSGGAINEQFFGPGTRLTVL.

This clone is a singleton in its sample. The rearrangement uses TRBV5-1 and TRBJ2-6; D is ambiguous. With 4 bases removed from V and 2 bases from J, the gap between germline ends came to 7 bases. There are 14 residues in the CDR3. From germline, CDR1 is SGHRS and CDR2 YFSETQ. The CDR3 protein is CASSLRAGANVLTF. The CDR3 DNA reads TGCGCCAGCAGCCTCCGGGCTGGGGCCAACGTCCTGACTTTC.

The count of this clone is one. The chain carries TRBV7-8 and TRBJ1-1; maybe TRBD1 (5 bases). Germline V CDR1 and CDR2: SGHVS, FQNEAQ. The V and J ends lost 0 bases and 0 bases respectively, with 14 bases between them. The CDR3 length is 17 residues. The CDR3 loop reads CASSLAQTAPLNTEAFF. As DNA, the CDR3 is TGTGCCAGCAGCTTAGCGCAGACAGCACCTCTGAACACTGAAGCTTTCTTT.

The chain has TRBV6-5 and TRBJ2-1; weak D call: TRBD1 (6 bases). The germline V gene encodes CDR1 MNHEY and CDR2 SVGAGI. V was clipped by 5 bases and J by 9 bases, with 17 bases between them. The CDR3 extends over 14 amino acids. The CDR3: CASSTHRVWGEQFF. Here the CDR3 DNA reads TGTGCCAGCAGTACGCACAGGGTTTGGGGTGAGCAGTTCTTC.

The rearrangement joins TRBV5-4 to TRBJ2-3; D might be TRBD2 (7 bases). The CDR3 sequence is 16 residues long. CDR1 is SGHNT, CDR2 YYREEE, per germline (reference sequence). V gave up 3 bases and J gave up 5 bases, with 19 bases separating them. The CDR3 DNA is TGTGCCAGCAGCTCCGGGATCGGGGGGCCGGGAGATACGCAGTATTTT. This encodes CASSSGIGGPGDTQYF.

The chain couples TRBV6-5 to TRBJ2-2, with TRBD2 matching over 7 bases. Germline CDR1 and CDR2: MNHEY and SVGAGI. This CDR3 has 14 amino acids. V lost 6 bases, J lost 1 base, and 2 bases stayed unmatched. CDR3 nucleotide sequence: TGTGCCAGCAGCCCGGGGGGGAACACCGGGGAGCTGTTTTTT. It yields the protein CASSPGGNTGELFF.

The chain employs TRBV4-1 and TRBJ1-4; D gene ambiguous. This CDR3 comprises 13 residues. The V end lost 2 bases, the J end lost 5 bases, and 6 bases lay between the germline ends. CDR1 and CDR2 (germline): MGHRA, YSYEKL. The CDR3 here is CASSQTANEKLFF. The DNA for the CDR3 is TGCGCCAGCAGCCAAACAGCGAATGAAAAACTGTTTTTT.

The chain joins TRBV11-2 to TRBJ2-3, with TRBD1 matching over 9 bases. V was clipped by 5 bases and J by 2 bases; unmatched bases: 5. The germline V gene encodes CDR1 SGHAT and CDR2 FQNNGV. The CDR3 spans 15 residues. CDR3 protein: CASSLDRGTTDTQYF. The CDR3 DNA is TGTGCCAGCAGCCTGGACAGGGGAACCACAGATACGCAGTATTTT. Complete variable domain (other parts from reference TRBV11-2 and TRBJ2-3): EAGVAQSPRYKIIEKRQSVAFWCNPISGHATLYWYQQILGQGPKLLIQFQNNGVVDDSQLPKDRFSAERLKGVDSTLKIQPAKLEDSAVYLCASSLDRGTTDTQYFGPGTRLTVL.

The chain joins TRBV28 to TRBJ2-1, with D uncertain. V lost 6 bases and J lost 0, with 12 bases in between. Germline values: CDR1 MDHEN, CDR2 SYDVKM. This CDR3 has 15 residues. The CDR3 reads CASRQSPPSYNEQFF. The CDR3 nucleotides are TGTGCCAGCAGGCAGTCCCCACCCTCCTACAATGAGCAGTTCTTC.